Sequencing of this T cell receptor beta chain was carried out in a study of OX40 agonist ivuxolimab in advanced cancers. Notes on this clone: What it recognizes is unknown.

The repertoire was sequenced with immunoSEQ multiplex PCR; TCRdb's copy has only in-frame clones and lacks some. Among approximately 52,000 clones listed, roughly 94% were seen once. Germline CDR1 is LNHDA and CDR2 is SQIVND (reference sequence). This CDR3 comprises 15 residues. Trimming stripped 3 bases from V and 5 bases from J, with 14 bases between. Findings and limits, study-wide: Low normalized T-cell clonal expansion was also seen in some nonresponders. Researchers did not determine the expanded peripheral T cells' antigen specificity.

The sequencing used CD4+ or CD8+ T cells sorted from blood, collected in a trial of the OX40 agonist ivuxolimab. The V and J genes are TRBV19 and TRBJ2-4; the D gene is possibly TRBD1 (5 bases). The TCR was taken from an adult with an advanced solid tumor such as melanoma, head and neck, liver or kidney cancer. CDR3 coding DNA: TGTGCCAGTAGTATCTCTCAGCTAGGGGAAAACATTCAGTACTTC. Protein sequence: CASSISQLGENIQYF. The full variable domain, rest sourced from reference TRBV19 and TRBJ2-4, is DGGITQSPKYLFRKEGQNVTLSCEQNLNHDAMYWYRQDPGQGLRLIYYSQIVNDFQKGDIAEGYSVSREKKESFPLTVTSAQKNPTAFYLCASSISQLGENIQYFGAGTRLSVL.